The present TCR beta chain was sequenced within a study of blood T cell repertoires in COVID-19. In the study overall: The samples span acute and convalescent COVID-19 from the United States, Italy and Spain. PBMCs, B-cell-depleted T cells, or T cells provided the cDNA or gDNA that made up the material.

In the original processing: Estimation of nucleated cell counts relied on the amplification of reference gene primers. Only in-frame clones appear in the TCRdb table, and some are missing; sequencing was by immunoSEQ multiplex PCR. That table gives V, J and clone size, and the DNA gave D and trimming. The sample lists about 120,000 clones, more than 70% occurring once. The sequence came from a human donor in a cohort sampled during active COVID-19. The sample comprised peripheral blood.

CDR3 loop: CASSLGVDSYNSPLHF. The CDR3 coding sequence is TGTGCCAGCAGCTTAGGGGTGGACAGTTATAATTCACCCCTCCACTTT. This sequence joins TRBV7-2 and TRBJ1-6; possible D gene TRBD1, 6 bases. Germline-derived CDR1 and CDR2 are SGHTA and FQGNSA. The ends were cut back, 1 base at V and 4 bases at J, with 11 bases in the middle. CDR3 length: 16 residues. The complete variable domain, with remaining parts taken from reference TRBV7-2 and TRBJ1-6, reads GAGVSQSPSNKVTEKGKDVELRCDPISGHTALYWYRQSLGQGLEFLIYFQGNSAPDKSGLPSDRFSAERTGGSVSTLTIQRTQQEDSAVYLCASSLGVDSYNSPLHFGNGTRLTVT.